This T cell receptor (beta chain) was profiled in a study of Tregs in tolerant kidney transplant recipients. Overall study: Mixed chimerism was transient after nonmyeloablative marrow transplants from related graft donors.

Some clones are missing from TCRdb's copy, which holds only in-frame ones; the method was immunoSEQ multiplex PCR. The sample table includes about 2,000 clones. CDR3 size: 14 residues. Unmatched junction bases numbered 5, after V lost 5 bases and J lost 4 bases. Germline CDR1 reads LNHDA; CDR2 reads SQIVND (reference sequence). Study-level points and caveats: No direct test of biological reproducibility was done here. Expanding Tregs on activated donor B cells appeared to best identify donor-specific TCRbeta clones.

FACS sorting followed a roughly six-day coculture of CFSE-labeled recipient PBMCs with irradiated graft donor PBMCs. This clone is deemed medium-sized by its frequency. Its antigen is not known. The read is 3 residues too short to cover the CDR3 end, so that end is filled in from the germline J gene. The source was CD4+ T cells from blood cultured with allogeneic cells, collected before the transplant. This receptor was identified in a human patient who received a combined kidney and bone marrow transplant. The chain recombines TRBV19 with TRBJ1-2; TRBD1 agrees at 9 bases. The CDR3 loop reads CASSPGQGFYGYTF. CDR3 DNA (partial): TGTGCCAGTAGTCCGGGACAGGGCTTCTATGGC.